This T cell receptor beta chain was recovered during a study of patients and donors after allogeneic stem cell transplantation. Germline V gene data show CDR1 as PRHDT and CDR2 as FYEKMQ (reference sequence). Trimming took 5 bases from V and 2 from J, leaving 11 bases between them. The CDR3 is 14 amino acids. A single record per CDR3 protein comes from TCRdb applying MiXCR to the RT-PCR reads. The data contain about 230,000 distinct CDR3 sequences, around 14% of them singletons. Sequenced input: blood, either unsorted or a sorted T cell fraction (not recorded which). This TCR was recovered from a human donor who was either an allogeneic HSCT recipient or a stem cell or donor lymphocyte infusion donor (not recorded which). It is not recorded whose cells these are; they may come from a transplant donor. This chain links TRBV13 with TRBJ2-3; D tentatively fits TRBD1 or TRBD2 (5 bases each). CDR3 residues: CASSRDGPTDTQYF. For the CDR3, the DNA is TGTGCCAGCAGCCGGGACGGCCCCACAGATACGCAGTATTTT.